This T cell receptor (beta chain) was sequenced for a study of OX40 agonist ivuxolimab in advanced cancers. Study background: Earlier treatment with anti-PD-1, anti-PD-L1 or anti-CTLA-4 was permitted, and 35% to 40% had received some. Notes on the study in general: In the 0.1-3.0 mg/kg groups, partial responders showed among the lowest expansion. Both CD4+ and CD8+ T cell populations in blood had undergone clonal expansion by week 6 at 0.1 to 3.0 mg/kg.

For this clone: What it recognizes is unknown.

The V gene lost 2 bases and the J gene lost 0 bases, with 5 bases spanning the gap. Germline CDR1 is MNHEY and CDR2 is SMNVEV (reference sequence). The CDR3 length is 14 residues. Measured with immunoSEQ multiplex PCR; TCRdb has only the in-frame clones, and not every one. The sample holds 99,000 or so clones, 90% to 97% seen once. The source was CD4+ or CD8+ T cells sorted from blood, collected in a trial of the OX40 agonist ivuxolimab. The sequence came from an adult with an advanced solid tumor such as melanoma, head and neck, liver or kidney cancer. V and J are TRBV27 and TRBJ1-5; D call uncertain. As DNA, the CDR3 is TGTGCCAGCAGTTTAACGCTTAGCAATCAGCCCCAGCATTTT. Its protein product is CASSLTLSNQPQHF.